The sequence of this T cell receptor (beta chain) was determined in a study of PD-1 blockade in classical Hodgkin lymphoma. The V gene's germline CDR1 is SGHDT and CDR2 YYEEEE. The CDR3 covers 14 residues. The sample's time point: cycle 4 day 1 (C4D1), after 6 weeks of nivolumab. Relapse after autologous stem cell transplantation occurred in every patient, and brentuximab vedotin exposure varied. TCRdb keeps only in-frame clones here, not all; method: immunoSEQ multiplex PCR. The sample includes approximately 89,000 clones, 75% to 85% of them seen just once. Remarks on this clone: Mismatch with germline at one junction end may stem from a read error.

The rearrangement uses TRBV5-6 and TRBJ1-2, with D unclear. The clonotype was recovered from a human donor with classical Hodgkin lymphoma. This material consisted of peripheral blood mononuclear cells (PBMCs), taken before the fourth cycle of nivolumab. The CDR3: CASSLVGNGYRYTF. DNA of the CDR3: TGTGCCAGCAGCTTGGTCGGAAACGGCTATCGCTACACCTTC. The full variable domain, in which reference TRBV5-6 and TRBJ1-2 provide the parts outside the CDR3, is DAGVTQSPTHLIKTRGQQVTLRCSPKSGHDTVSWYQQALGQGPQFIFQYYEEEERQRGNFPDRFSGHQFPNYSSELNVNALLLGDSALYLCASSLVGNGYRYTFGSGTRLTVV.